Listed below are T cell receptor beta chains from one sample, sequenced in a study of T cells in Graves' hyperthyroidism and ophthalmopathy. TCRdb reprocessed the multiplex PCR reads via MiXCR and lists one record per CDR3 protein. Counted here are 270,000 or so distinct CDR3 sequences, 15% occurring once; the ten biggest clones make up around 30%. Material: blood. Receptors originate from a woman aged 45-59 years with Graves' hyperthyroidism that later progressed to Graves' ophthalmopathy. The CDR3 runs from the conserved cysteine through the conserved F or W.

TRBV30	TRBJ1-6	CAFWTSSYNSPLHF
TRBV11-2	TRBJ1-5	CASSLTQGLDQPQHF
TRBV4-1	TRBJ1-1	CASSLLTGEAFF
TRBV29-1	TRBJ1-1	CSVGPQGISTEAFF
TRBV18	TRBJ1-1	CASSPQQGENTEAFF
TRBV7-2	TRBJ2-7	CASSLGGGFHEQYF
TRBV18	TRBJ1-6	CASSSQGNSPLHF
TRBV7-2	TRBJ2-7	CASSLWASGVLEISEQYF
TRBV6-4	TRBJ1-2	CASSPNRGGGYTF
TRBV25-1	TRBJ1-4	CASSESGQLPTNEKLFF
TRBV7-2	TRBJ1-2	CASTAGGLSGYTF
TRBV5-1	TRBJ2-7	CASSLGDKYEQYF
TRBV5-4	TRBJ1-2	CASSSRGYNYGYTF
TRBV28	TRBJ2-7	CASSSTGQASYEQYF
TRBV19	TRBJ1-1	CASSMGRGTTEAFF
TRBV2	TRBJ2-7	CASSEGRYEQYF
TRBV19	TRBJ1-1	CASKPRLRGSEAFF
TRBV27	TRBJ2-1	CASSSPNEQFF
TRBV19	TRBJ2-1	CASGETNTYNEQFF
TRBV18	TRBJ2-5	CASSPMTEPKETQYF
TRBV6-1	TRBJ1-2	CASSELVGMEGLYGYTF
TRBV27	TRBJ2-5	CASRGVGTQYF
TRBV4-2	TRBJ2-1	CASSQVVSTSGSTYNEQFF
TRBV13	TRBJ1-1	CASSPRDHTEAFF
TRBV27	TRBJ2-7	CASSFPGTEQYF
TRBV19	TRBJ1-6	CASSIRRIYNSPLHF
TRBV4-1	TRBJ2-4	CASSQEVGFKNIQYF
TRBV3-1	TRBJ1-2	CASSRKTSGNTF
TRBV11-1	TRBJ2-1	CASSPRTSGRAWEQFF
TRBV7-3	TRBJ1-1	CASSQGGYRWTEAFF
TRBV3-1	TRBJ2-3	CASSQDVSWGTDTQYF
TRBV15	TRBJ2-7	CATSRQGYEQYF
TRBV10-3	TRBJ2-7	CASMGELAVYGQYF
TRBV29-1	TRBJ2-3	CSVEVGQGRTDTQYF
TRBV28	TRBJ2-4	CASSGTSGSGGIQYF
TRBV2	TRBJ1-2	CASSFTGGASYGYTF
TRBV5-6	TRBJ2-7	CASSLSSMEEQYF
TRBV20-1	TRBJ1-2	CSASPTGSGSYTF
TRBV3-1	TRBJ2-1	CASSQMAGGGNEQFF
TRBV7-9	TRBJ1-1	CASSTGQGMAAEAFF
TRBV4-1	TRBJ2-3	CASSQEWQLAPDTQYF
TRBV28	TRBJ2-3	CASSSRTLAGRDTQYF
TRBV30	TRBJ1-5	CAWSVGGGGQPQHF
TRBV5-6	TRBJ1-2	CASSEISVYGYTF
TRBV7-9	TRBJ2-1	CASSLPGWGQGSNEQFF
TRBV7-9	TRBJ1-2	CASTVGWTGGGYTF
TRBV5-6	TRBJ2-2	CASSLGLQGWAGELFF
TRBV2	TRBJ2-1	CASLRDRGGNEQFF
TRBV30	TRBJ2-2	CALRNTGELFF
TRBV19	TRBJ1-1	CASSGGQGRNTEAFF
TRBV29-1	TRBJ2-2	CSVPRGGTGELFF
TRBV12-3/TRBV12-4	TRBJ1-1	CASSLGTGFAFF
TRBV2	TRBJ2-5	CASSGARETQYF
TRBV4-1	TRBJ1-1	CASSPGPGAEVAFF
TRBV29-1	TRBJ1-1	CSAGQGVDTEAFF